This entry describes one T cell receptor beta chain. The data were taken from a study of blood T cell repertoires in COVID-19. On the study more broadly: Sites across the United States, Italy and Spain contributed samples from acute and convalescent COVID-19. From T cells, B-cell-depleted T cells, or PBMCs came the material, which was cDNA or gDNA.

Original handling: Cell counts per sample came from amplifying reference gene primers. The table came from immunoSEQ multiplex PCR; TCRdb's copy has only in-frame clones and leaves some out. V and J calls plus clone size are reproduced from that table; the DNA served to infer D and trimming. The data show about 180,000 clones, roughly nine tenths seen once. Germline assignment: CDR1 MDHEN and CDR2 SYDVKM. After removal of 10 bases from V and 7 bases from J, the junction contained 12 bases not matched to a gene. This CDR3 spans 14 amino acids. Sequencing used peripheral blood. This rearrangement joins TRBV28 to TRBJ1-2; TRBD1 agrees at 10 bases. This sequence originates from a woman aged 30 to 39 with active or convalescent COVID-19. In nucleotides, the CDR3 is TGTGCCACACCTCAGACAGGGGGCGCGGGTGGCTACACCTTC. Translating gives CATPQTGGAGGYTF.